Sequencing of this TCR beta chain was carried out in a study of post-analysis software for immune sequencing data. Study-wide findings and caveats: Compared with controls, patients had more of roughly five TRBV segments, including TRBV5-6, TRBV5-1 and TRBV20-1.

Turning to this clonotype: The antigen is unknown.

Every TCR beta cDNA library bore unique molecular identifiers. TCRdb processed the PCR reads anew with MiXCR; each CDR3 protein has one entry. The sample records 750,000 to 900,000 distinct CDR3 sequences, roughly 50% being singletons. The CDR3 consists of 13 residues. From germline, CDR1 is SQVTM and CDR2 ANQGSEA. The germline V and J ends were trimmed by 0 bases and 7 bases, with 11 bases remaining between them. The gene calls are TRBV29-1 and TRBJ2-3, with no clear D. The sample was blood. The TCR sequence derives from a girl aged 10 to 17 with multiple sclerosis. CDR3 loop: CSVEDEFGNTQYF. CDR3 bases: TGCAGCGTTGAAGATGAGTTTGGAAATACGCAGTATTTT.